Below are 30 T cell receptor beta chains sequenced from a single sample in a study of cytomegalovirus exposure and HLA in healthy donors. Libraries were prepared by immunoSEQ multiplex PCR; TCRdb keeps only in-frame clonotypes and omits some of them. This table has 55,000 to 65,000 clones, 95% appearing once. The sequenced sample consisted of PBMCs. The receptors come from a woman between 18 and 29 years old in good health and CMV-seropositive.

The chain joins TRBV27 to TRBJ2-7; TRBD1 matches 8 bases. The CDR3 covers 15 residues. V shed 4 bases and J 4 bases; nucleotides not matched to a gene: 9. Germline V gene sequence: CDR1 MNHEY, CDR2 SMNVEV (reference sequence). The CDR3 here is CASSSLTGGYYEQYF. The CDR3 DNA reads TGTGCCAGCAGTTCCCTCACAGGGGGGTATTACGAGCAGTACTTC.

V gene TRBV7-2 combines with J gene TRBJ2-2; D uncertain. V gave up 0 bases and J gave up 6 bases, with 17 bases separating them. CDR1 SGHTA and CDR2 FQGNSA come from the germline V gene. This CDR3 spans 17 amino acids. DNA for the CDR3: TGTGCCAGCAGCTTAGCAGCCAGTCTCAGGATGGCCGGGGAGCTGTTTTTT. Amino acid sequence: CASSLAASLRMAGELFF.

V gene TRBV5-1 combines with J gene TRBJ1-1, with D perhaps TRBD1 (6 bases). Germline V lookup: CDR1 SGHRS, CDR2 YFSETQ. Trimming took off 0 bases at V and 2 bases at J, with 11 bases between the two ends. This CDR3 region has 15 residues. CDR3: CASSLEGQPNTEAFF. The CDR3 bases are TGCGCCAGCAGCTTGGAAGGACAGCCCAACACTGAAGCTTTCTTT.

The rearrangement links TRBV11-2 to TRBJ1-1, with D maybe TRBD1 (5 bases). V gave up 5 bases and J gave up 0 bases, with 13 bases separating them. The V gene's germline CDR1 is SGHAT and CDR2 FQNNGV. The CDR3 contains 15 residues. The CDR3 bases are TGTGCCAGCAGCGCGGGACTGCCTATGAACACTGAAGCTTTCTTT. Its translation: CASSAGLPMNTEAFF.

The rearrangement links TRBV5-4 to TRBJ1-2; 7 nucleotides match TRBD1. Germline V gene lookup returns CDR1 SGHNT and CDR2 YYREEE (reference sequence). V lost 5 bases to trimming and J lost 4 bases; unmatched junction nucleotides: 5. This CDR3 region has 13 residues. This chain's CDR3 is CASSYDRAYGYTF. The CDR3 DNA is TGTGCCAGCAGTTACGACAGGGCCTATGGCTACACCTTC.

The rearrangement joins TRBV28 to TRBJ2-1; D possibly corresponds to TRBD2 (6 bases). Trimming took off 6 bases at V and 8 bases at J, with 20 bases between the two ends. The CDR3 has 15 amino acids. Germline V gene lookup returns CDR1 MDHEN and CDR2 SYDVKM. CDR3 nucleotides: TGTGCCAGCAGACCATCCTACCGGGGGATAGATGAGCAGTTCTTC. It is translated as CASRPSYRGIDEQFF.

V gene TRBV5-1 combines with J gene TRBJ2-1; D gene ambiguous. V lost 4 bases and J 8 bases, leaving 7 bases between the germline ends. The CDR3 sequence is 11 residues long. From germline, CDR1 is SGHRS and CDR2 YFSETQ. CDR3 bases: TGCGCCAGCAGCATTTCGGATGAGCAGTTCTTC. It encodes CASSISDEQFF.

The chain uses TRBV2 and TRBJ1-4; 9 nucleotides align to TRBD1. This CDR3 region has 13 residues. The V and J ends lost 8 bases and 8 bases, in that order; junction bases with no gene match: 6. CDR1 is SNHLY and CDR2 is FYNNEI in the germline V gene. The CDR3 loop is CASWGQGKEKLFF. CDR3 DNA sequence: TGTGCCAGCTGGGGACAGGGAAAAGAAAAACTGTTTTTT.

The chain uses TRBV28 and TRBJ2-5; no definite D call. This CDR3 comprises 11 residues. V lost 6 bases, J lost 1 base, and 3 bases lay in between. Germline CDR1 is MDHEN and CDR2 is SYDVKM. The CDR3 DNA reads as TGTGCCAGCAGCCTCCAAGAGACCCAGTACTTC. Translated, it gives CASSLQETQYF.

This chain joins TRBV19 and TRBJ1-5; 7 bases match TRBD1. CDR1 LNHDA and CDR2 SQIVND come from the germline V gene (reference sequence). This CDR3 is built from 15 residues. With 6 bases clipped from V and 1 base from J, the junction kept 6 bases outside the gene matches. The chain's CDR3 is CASRSDRRSNQPQHF. The CDR3 DNA is TGTGCCAGTAGATCGGACAGGCGAAGCAATCAGCCCCAGCATTTT.

The chain uses TRBV15 and TRBJ2-1; 11 nucleotides line up with TRBD2. This CDR3 region has 17 residues. J was trimmed by 1 base and V by 5 bases; bases with no gene match: 7. Looked up from germline, CDR1 is LNHNV and CDR2 is YYDKDF (reference sequence). CDR3 DNA: TGTGCCACCAGCTCCCAACTAGCGGGAGCTTCCTACAATGAGCAGTTCTTC. Protein sequence: CATSSQLAGASYNEQFF. The variable domain in full, completed from reference TRBV15 and TRBJ2-1, reads DAMVIQNPRYQVTQFGKPVTLSCSQTLNHNVMYWYQQKSSQAPKLLFHYYDKDFNNEADTPDNFQSRRPNTSFCFLDIRSPGLGDTAMYLCATSSQLAGASYNEQFFGPGTRLTVL.

This clone has just one count. This chain links TRBV6-1 with TRBJ1-5; no firm D call. The CDR3 spans 13 residues. From germline, CDR1 is MNHNS and CDR2 SASEGT. The germline V and J ends were trimmed by 1 base and 5 bases, with 6 bases remaining between them. The CDR3 nucleotides read TGTGCCAGCAGTGAAGTGGGAGATCAGCCCCAGCATTTT. Its protein is CASSEVGDQPQHF.

The chain joins TRBV7-2 to TRBJ2-7, with 13 bases matching TRBD2. Germline V gene lookup returns CDR1 SGHTA and CDR2 FQGNSA. There are 18 residues in the CDR3. J was trimmed by 3 bases and V by 1 base; bases with no gene match: 9. Written as DNA, the CDR3 is TGTGCCAGCAGCTTAGGGCTCGGACTAGCGGGGGAGTTCTACGAGCAGTACTTC. It translates to CASSLGLGLAGEFYEQYF. Complete variable domain (other parts from reference TRBV7-2 and TRBJ2-7): GAGVSQSPSNKVTEKGKDVELRCDPISGHTALYWYRQSLGQGLEFLIYFQGNSAPDKSGLPSDRFSAERTGGSVSTLTIQRTQQEDSAVYLCASSLGLGLAGEFYEQYFGPGTRLTVT.

The chain links TRBV11-2 to TRBJ2-3; 9 bases are shared with TRBD2. This CDR3 is 16 amino acids long. Germline lookup yields CDR1 SGHAT and CDR2 FQNNGV. V trimming: 2 bases; J trimming: 1 base; junction bases outside the gene matches: 4. For the CDR3, the DNA is TGTGCCAGCAGCTTAATGCGGGGGGGAGGCACAGATACGCAGTATTTT. Amino acid sequence: CASSLMRGGGTDTQYF.

The genes are TRBV7-9 and TRBJ2-7, with 10 bases fitting TRBD1. The CDR3 length is 17 residues. Germline V lookup: CDR1 SEHNR, CDR2 FQNEAQ (reference sequence). The trim removed 1 base at V and 5 bases at J, leaving 11 bases unmatched. The CDR3: CASSLVVRGTGDDEQYF. CDR3 DNA: TGTGCCAGCAGCTTAGTTGTAAGGGGGACAGGGGATGACGAGCAGTACTTC. The complete variable domain, with remaining parts taken from reference TRBV7-9 and TRBJ2-7, reads DTGVSQNPRHKITKRGQNVTFRCDPISEHNRLYWYRQTLGQGPEFLTYFQNEAQLEKSRLLSDRFSAERPKGSFSTLEIQRTEQGDSAMYLCASSLVVRGTGDDEQYFGPGTRLTVT.

This clone appeared once. V and J are TRBV19 and TRBJ2-2, with D possibly being TRBD2 (5 bases). The germline gives CDR1 LNHDA, CDR2 SQIVND (reference sequence). Trimming removed 0 bases at V and 2 bases at J, with 7 bases between. CDR3 size: 15 residues. Here the CDR3 DNA reads TGTGCCAGTAGTATAGATGGGAGCAACACCGGGGAGCTGTTTTTT. The encoded protein is CASSIDGSNTGELFF.

J is TRBJ2-4 and V is TRBV6-1, with 9 bases lining up with TRBD1. The CDR3 is 19 residues long. Germline CDR1 is MNHNS and CDR2 is SASEGT. Trimming removed 2 bases from V and 0 bases from J; junction bases left unmatched: 11. CDR3 nucleotides: TGTGCCAGCAGTGAAACATGGGACAGGGTGGGGGGAGCCAAAAACATTCAGTACTTC. Its protein is CASSETWDRVGGAKNIQYF.

The chain combines TRBV6-1 with TRBJ1-1; TRBD1 matches at 8 bases. Trimming cost V 5 bases and J 0 bases; bases outside gene matches: 5. The CDR3 covers 15 residues. Germline assignment: CDR1 MNHNS and CDR2 SASEGT. CDR3 sequence reads: CASSQPGQVNTEAFF. CDR3 nucleotides: TGTGCCAGCAGTCAGCCGGGACAGGTGAACACTGAAGCTTTCTTT.

This chain joins TRBV19 and TRBJ1-2, with 8 bases fitting TRBD1. Trimming removed 7 bases from V and 4 bases from J; junction bases left unmatched: 8. The CDR3 is 14 residues long. Germline loops: CDR1 LNHDA, CDR2 SQIVND (reference sequence). Written as DNA, the CDR3 is TGTGCCAGTACCTCGACAGGGGTAGGCTATGGCTACACCTTC. Amino acids: CASTSTGVGYGYTF.

This chain uses TRBV29-1 with TRBJ2-7; 12 bases line up with TRBD2. Germline lookup yields CDR1 SQVTM and CDR2 ANQGSEA. V gave up 5 bases and J gave up 7 bases; unmatched junction bases: 6. The CDR3 spans 13 residues. CDR3: CSVRTSGKGEQYF. CDR3 coding DNA: TGCAGCGTTAGGACTAGCGGGAAAGGAGAGCAGTACTTC.

The chain joins TRBV5-1 to TRBJ2-7, with D possibly being TRBD1 (5 bases). Germline CDR1 reads SGHRS; CDR2 reads YFSETQ. CDR3 size: 15 residues. V dropped 0 bases and J dropped 0 bases, with 10 bases sitting between them. DNA of the CDR3: TGCGCCAGCAGCTTGGTCCACGACAGCTCCTACGAGCAGTACTTC. Its translation is CASSLVHDSSYEQYF.

V gene TRBV10-3 combines with J gene TRBJ2-5; 7 bases match TRBD1. CDR1 and CDR2 from the germline V gene are ENHRY and SYGVKD. J lost 2 bases, V lost 7 bases, and 10 bases had no gene match. The CDR3 loop spans 15 amino acids. CDR3 residues: CAIKSGTVRQETQYF. In DNA, the CDR3 is TGTGCCATCAAATCCGGGACAGTGCGACAAGAGACCCAGTACTTC.

Note on this clone: Relative to the germline gene, one junction end is altered; a read error may explain this. J is TRBJ2-3 and V is TRBV4-1; TRBD2 matches 7 bases. There are 14 residues in the CDR3. Germline V gene data show CDR1 as MGHRA and CDR2 as YSYEKL. The chain's CDR3 is CVSSPGGGVYTQYF. The CDR3 region has the DNA TGCGTCAGCAGCCCGGGTGGGGGGGTATATACGCAGTATTTT.

This rearrangement joins TRBV6-4 to TRBJ1-2; 8 bases line up with TRBD1. The ends lost 6 bases at V and 7 bases at J; junction bases unmatched: 10. This CDR3 spans 14 amino acids. CDR1 is MRHNA and CDR2 is SNTAGT in the germline V gene. The CDR3 DNA is TGTGCCAGCAGGCCTTTGTTGGGGACAGGTGGCTACACCTTC. It is translated as CASRPLLGTGGYTF.

V is TRBV29-1 and J is TRBJ2-3; 8 bases fit TRBD1. The CDR3 consists of 15 residues. With 4 bases clipped from V and 5 bases from J, the junction kept 11 bases outside the gene matches. Germline values: CDR1 SQVTM, CDR2 ANQGSEA. The CDR3 DNA is TGCAGCGTTGGGACCCCAGGGGGCGTTTTAGATACGCAGTATTTT. Encoded protein: CSVGTPGGVLDTQYF.

This clone turned up a few times. The chain has TRBV28 and TRBJ1-2; D perhaps matches TRBD1 (6 bases). CDR3 length: 10 residues. Germline V gives CDR1 MDHEN, CDR2 SYDVKM. The CDR3 region has the DNA TGTGCTGTAACAGGGAACGGCTACACCTTC. Amino acid sequence: CAVTGNGYTF.

The V call is TRBV7-9, the J call TRBJ1-4, with 7 bases aligning to TRBD1. From germline, CDR1 is SEHNR and CDR2 FQNEAQ (reference sequence). The CDR3 spans 15 residues. Trimming cost V 1 base and J 7 bases; bases outside gene matches: 6. DNA for the CDR3: TGTGCCAGCAGCTTAGTGGCAGGGGGAAGTGAAAAACTGTTTTTT. Encoded protein: CASSLVAGGSEKLFF.

This clone appeared a single time. The CDR3 nucleotides are TGTGCCAGCAGTGGGGTAGCGGGAGGGCTCCGAGGGGATACGCAGTATTTT. This codes for CASSGVAGGLRGDTQYF. The chain links TRBV6-1 to TRBJ2-3; the match to TRBD2 covers 11 bases. Germline trimming cut 4 bases from V and 6 bases from J; bases unmatched to any gene: 12. Germline V gene data show CDR1 as MNHNS and CDR2 as SASEGT. The CDR3 is 17 amino acids.

This clone has a single count. This chain links TRBV29-1 with TRBJ2-7; D is possibly TRBD1 (6 bases). This CDR3 has 14 residues. The germline V gene has CDR1 SQVTM and CDR2 ANQGSEA. The germline V and J ends were trimmed by 6 bases and 6 bases, with 21 bases remaining between them. The CDR3 nucleotides read TGCAGCGTGGCTTTAGTACAGGGATCGGGCGAGCAGTACTTC. As protein: CSVALVQGSGEQYF.

The V call is TRBV19, the J call TRBJ1-2; 9 bases line up with TRBD1. The V and J ends lost 6 bases and 2 bases, in that order; junction bases with no gene match: 4. The CDR3 spans 14 residues. CDR1 and CDR2 from the germline V gene are LNHDA and SQIVND (reference sequence). CDR3 nucleotide sequence: TGTGCCAGTAGGAAAGGACAGGGGAACTATGGCTACACCTTC. Protein sequence: CASRKGQGNYGYTF.